Included here is one TCR beta chain sequence, with context. The CDR3 spans 12 residues. The V gene lost 2 bases and the J gene lost 7 bases, with 8 bases spanning the gap. Germline V gives CDR1 MNHNS, CDR2 SASEGT. Here immunoSEQ multiplex PCR was the method, and the copy in TCRdb shows in-frame clones only, minus some. Here the sample spans some 260,000 clones, around three quarters being singletons. This entry is derived from a study of blood T cell repertoires in COVID-19. The chain recombines TRBV6-1 with TRBJ1-2; D gene unclear. The receptor was derived from a woman of 80 years or more with acute or convalescent COVID-19. The sequencing sample was made of peripheral blood. The CDR3, as DNA: TGTGCCAGCAGTGAAATTGTCCGTGGCTACACCTTC. Translating gives CASSEIVRGYTF.